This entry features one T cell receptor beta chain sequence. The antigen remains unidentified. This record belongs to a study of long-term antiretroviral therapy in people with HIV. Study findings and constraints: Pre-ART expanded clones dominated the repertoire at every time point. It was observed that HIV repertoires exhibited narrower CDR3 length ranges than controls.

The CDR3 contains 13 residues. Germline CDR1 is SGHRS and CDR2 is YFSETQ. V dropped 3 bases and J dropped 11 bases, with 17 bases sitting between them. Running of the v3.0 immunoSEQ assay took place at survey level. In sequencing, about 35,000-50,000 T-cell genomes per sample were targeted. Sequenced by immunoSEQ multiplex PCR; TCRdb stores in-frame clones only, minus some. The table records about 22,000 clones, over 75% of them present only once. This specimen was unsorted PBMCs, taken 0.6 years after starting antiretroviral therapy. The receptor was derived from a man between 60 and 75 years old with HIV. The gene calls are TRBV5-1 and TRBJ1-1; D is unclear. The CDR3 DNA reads TGCGCCAGCAGCTCCGAACTCACAGCTTCGGCTTTCTTT. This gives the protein CASSSELTASAFF.